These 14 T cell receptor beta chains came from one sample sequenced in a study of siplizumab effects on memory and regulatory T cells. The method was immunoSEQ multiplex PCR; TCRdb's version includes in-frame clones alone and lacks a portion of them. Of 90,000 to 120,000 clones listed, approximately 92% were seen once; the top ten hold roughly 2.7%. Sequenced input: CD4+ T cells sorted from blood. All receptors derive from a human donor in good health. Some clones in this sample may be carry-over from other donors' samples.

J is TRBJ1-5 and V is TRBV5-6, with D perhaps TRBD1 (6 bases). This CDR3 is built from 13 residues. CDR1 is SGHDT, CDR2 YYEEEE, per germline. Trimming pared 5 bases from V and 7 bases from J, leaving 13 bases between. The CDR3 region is CASSYGGGQPQHF. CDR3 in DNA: TGTGCCAGCAGTTACGGAGGGGGGCAGCCCCAGCATTTT.

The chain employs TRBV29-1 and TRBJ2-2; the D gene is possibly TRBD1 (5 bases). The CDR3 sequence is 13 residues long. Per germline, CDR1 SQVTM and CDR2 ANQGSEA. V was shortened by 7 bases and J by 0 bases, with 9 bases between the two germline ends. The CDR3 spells CSARDSNTGELFF. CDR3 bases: TGCAGCGCCAGGGATTCGAACACCGGGGAGCTGTTTTTT.

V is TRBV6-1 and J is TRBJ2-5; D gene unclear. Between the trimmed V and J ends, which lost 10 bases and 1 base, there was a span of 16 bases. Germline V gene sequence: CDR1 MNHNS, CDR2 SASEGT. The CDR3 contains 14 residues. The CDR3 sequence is CATSVSASQETQYF. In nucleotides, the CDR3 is TGTGCCACCTCAGTAAGCGCGAGCCAAGAGACCCAGTACTTC.

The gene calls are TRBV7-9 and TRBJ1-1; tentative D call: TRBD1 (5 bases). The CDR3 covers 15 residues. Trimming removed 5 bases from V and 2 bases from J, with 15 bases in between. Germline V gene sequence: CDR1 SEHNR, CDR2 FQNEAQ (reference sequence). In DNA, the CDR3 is TGTGCCAGCAGCGCCCGGGACCGGGACAACACTGAAGCTTTCTTT. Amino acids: CASSARDRDNTEAFF.

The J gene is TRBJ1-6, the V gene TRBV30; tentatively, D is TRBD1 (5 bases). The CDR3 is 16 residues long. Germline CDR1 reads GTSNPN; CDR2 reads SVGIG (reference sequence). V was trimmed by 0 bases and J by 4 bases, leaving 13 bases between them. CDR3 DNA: TGTGCCTGGAGTGTACAAGGGGATCCTTATAATTCACCCCTCCACTTT. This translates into CAWSVQGDPYNSPLHF.

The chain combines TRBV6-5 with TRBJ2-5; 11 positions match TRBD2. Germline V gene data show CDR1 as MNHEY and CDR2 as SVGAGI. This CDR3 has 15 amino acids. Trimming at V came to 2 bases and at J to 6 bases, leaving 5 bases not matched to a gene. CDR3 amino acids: CASSYLSGREKTQYF. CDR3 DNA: TGTGCCAGCAGTTACCTTAGCGGGAGGGAAAAGACCCAGTACTTC.

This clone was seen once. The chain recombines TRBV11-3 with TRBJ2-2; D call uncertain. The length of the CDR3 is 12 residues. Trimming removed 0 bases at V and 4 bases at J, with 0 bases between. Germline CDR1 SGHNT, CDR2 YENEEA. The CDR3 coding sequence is TGTGCCAGCAGCTTAGACACCGGGGAGCTGTTTTTT. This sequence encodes CASSLDTGELFF.

CDR3 in DNA: TGTGCCAGCAGCCAAGATGGGACTAGCGGTTACAATGAGCAGTTCTTC. This gives the protein CASSQDGTSGYNEQFF. This chain uses TRBV4-2 with TRBJ2-1, with 11 bases fitting TRBD2. The CDR3 consists of 16 residues. Germline CDR1 LGHNA, CDR2 YNFKEQ. V trimming: 0 bases; J trimming: 4 bases; junction bases outside the gene matches: 2.

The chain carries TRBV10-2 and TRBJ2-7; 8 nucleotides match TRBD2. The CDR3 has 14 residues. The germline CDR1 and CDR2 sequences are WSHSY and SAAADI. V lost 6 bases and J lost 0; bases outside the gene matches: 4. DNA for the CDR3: TGCGCCAGCAGAGTAGCGGGGTACTCCTACGAGCAGTACTTC. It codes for CASRVAGYSYEQYF.

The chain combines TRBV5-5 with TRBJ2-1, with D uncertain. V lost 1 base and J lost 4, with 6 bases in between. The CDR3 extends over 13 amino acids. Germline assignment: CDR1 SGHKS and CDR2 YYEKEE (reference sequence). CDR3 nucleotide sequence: TGTGCCAGCAGCTTGCCACTATACAATGAGCAGTTCTTC. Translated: CASSLPLYNEQFF.

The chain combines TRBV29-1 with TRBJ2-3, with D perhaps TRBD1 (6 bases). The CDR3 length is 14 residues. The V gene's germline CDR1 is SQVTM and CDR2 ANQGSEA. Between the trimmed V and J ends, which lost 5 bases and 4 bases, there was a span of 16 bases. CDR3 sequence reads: CSVLTGAWADTQYF. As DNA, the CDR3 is TGCAGCGTTTTGACAGGAGCATGGGCAGATACGCAGTATTTT.

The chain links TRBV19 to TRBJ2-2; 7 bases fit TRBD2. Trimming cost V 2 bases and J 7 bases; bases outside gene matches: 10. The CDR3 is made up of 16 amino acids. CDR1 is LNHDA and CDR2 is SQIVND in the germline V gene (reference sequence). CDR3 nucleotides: TGTGCCAGTAGTATACGGCTAGCGGTCCAGGGCGGGGAGCTGTTTTTT. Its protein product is CASSIRLAVQGGELFF. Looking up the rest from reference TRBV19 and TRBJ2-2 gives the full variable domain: DGGITQSPKYLFRKEGQNVTLSCEQNLNHDAMYWYRQDPGQGLRLIYYSQIVNDFQKGDIAEGYSVSREKKESFPLTVTSAQKNPTAFYLCASSIRLAVQGGELFFGEGSRLTVL.

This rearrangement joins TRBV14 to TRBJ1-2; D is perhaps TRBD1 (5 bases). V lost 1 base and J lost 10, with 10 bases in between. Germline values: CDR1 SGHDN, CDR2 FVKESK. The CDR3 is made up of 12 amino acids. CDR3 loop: CASSQGGGLYTF. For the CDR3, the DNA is TGTGCCAGCAGCCAAGGGGGCGGACTCTACACCTTC.

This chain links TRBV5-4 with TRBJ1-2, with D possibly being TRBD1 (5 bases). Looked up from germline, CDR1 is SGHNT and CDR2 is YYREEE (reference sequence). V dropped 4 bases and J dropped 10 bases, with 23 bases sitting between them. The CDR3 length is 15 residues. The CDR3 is CASSQESRGQGTYTF. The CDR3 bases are TGTGCCAGCAGCCAGGAAAGCCGAGGACAAGGAACCTACACCTTC.